Listed below are T cell receptor beta chains from one sample, sequenced in a study of blood T cell repertoires in COVID-19. Repertoires were generated with immunoSEQ multiplex PCR, while TCRdb's copy carries only in-frame clones and drops some. This sample has 300,000 to 400,000 clones, with more than 75% found just once. Sequenced: PBMCs or T cells enriched from blood (not recorded which). The source of these receptors is a woman aged 30 to 39 with acute COVID-19. CDR3s include the opening cysteine and the closing phenylalanine or tryptophan. D genes are given only for firm matches. Not all rows give a size; the values are once, few, many and, for expanded clones, a class.

v_gene: TRBV2; j_gene: TRBJ2-3; len: 12; abundance: NA; d_gene: NA; CDR3aa: CASSYAGDTQYF; CDR3nt: TGTGCCAGCAGTTACGCAGGGGATACGCAGTATTTT
v_gene: TRBV7-9; j_gene: TRBJ1-2; len: 17; abundance: NA; d_gene: TRBD1; CDR3aa: CASSPLRDRGSLGGYTF; CDR3nt: TGTGCCAGCAGCCCACTCCGGGACAGGGGATCACTGGGCGGCTACACCTTC
v_gene: TRBV7-9; j_gene: TRBJ2-7; len: 14; abundance: NA; d_gene: TRBD1; CDR3aa: CASSGDRGLYEQYF; CDR3nt: TGTGCCAGCTCCGGGGACAGGGGGCTGTACGAGCAGTACTTC
v_gene: TRBV10-2; j_gene: TRBJ2-1; len: 15; abundance: NA; d_gene: TRBD2; CDR3aa: CASSELLAGGYEQFF; CDR3nt: TGCGCCAGCAGTGAGCTACTAGCGGGGGGCTATGAGCAGTTCTTC
v_gene: TRBV30; j_gene: TRBJ1-4; len: 12; abundance: NA; d_gene: TRBD1; CDR3aa: CAWGQAREKLFF; CDR3nt: TGTGCCTGGGGACAGGCTCGGGAAAAACTGTTTTTT
v_gene: TRBV7-2; j_gene: TRBJ2-1; len: 17; abundance: NA; d_gene: TRBD1; CDR3aa: CASSRTKGGFPYNEQFF; CDR3nt: TGTGCCAGCAGCCGGACCAAAGGGGGCTTCCCCTACAATGAGCAGTTCTTC
v_gene: TRBV7-2; j_gene: TRBJ1-5; len: 14; abundance: NA; d_gene: TRBD1; CDR3aa: CASSSQTGDQPQHF; CDR3nt: TGTGCCAGCAGCTCCCAGACAGGGGACCAGCCCCAGCATTTT
v_gene: TRBV6-5; j_gene: TRBJ2-2; len: 15; abundance: NA; d_gene: TRBD1; CDR3aa: CASRGDRGQTGELFF; CDR3nt: TGTGCCAGCAGAGGGGACAGGGGGCAGACCGGGGAGCTGTTTTTT
v_gene: TRBV6-5; j_gene: TRBJ1-1; len: 16; abundance: once; d_gene: NA; CDR3aa: CASSYSLRTAGGRAFF; CDR3nt: TGTGCCAGCAGTTACTCTCTCCGGACGGCCGGGGGAAGAGCTTTCTTT
v_gene: TRBV7-2; j_gene: TRBJ2-7; len: 14; abundance: NA; d_gene: NA; CDR3aa: CASSLAEQPYEQYF; CDR3nt: TGTGCCAGCAGCTTAGCGGAACAGCCCTACGAGCAGTACTTC
v_gene: TRBV18; j_gene: TRBJ2-2; len: 15; abundance: NA; d_gene: NA; CDR3aa: CASSSTRANTGELFF; CDR3nt: TGTGCCAGCTCATCGACTAGGGCGAACACCGGGGAGCTGTTTTTT